The TCR beta chain under discussion was sequenced for a study of blood T cells in healthy people across ages. For the study at large: The template switching approach captured approximately one barcoded beta molecule for every two T cells.

The CDR3 loop spans 15 amino acids. CDR1 is DFQATT, CDR2 SNEGSKA, per germline (reference sequence). The ends were cut back, 6 bases at V and 0 bases at J, with 16 bases in the middle. A note on this clonotype: Its antigen is not identified.

Study results and limitations: Among T cells, TCR beta diversity per million cells dropped roughly linearly as age rose.

PBMCs were isolated at a quantity of at least 7 million per sample. A sample-barcoded 5' primer and a J-beta primer mix were used in a second PCR of about 6 to 12 cycles. Each TCR beta cDNA got a 12-nucleotide random molecular identifier. MiXCR, run by TCRdb on the 5' RACE reads, gives a single entry per CDR3 protein. Among roughly 1,300,000 distinct CDR3 sequences listed, roughly 59% were seen once. The origin of this receptor is a young man in good health. The genes are TRBV20-1 and TRBJ2-3, with D possibly called TRBD1 or TRBD2 (6 bases each). The sample was blood. The CDR3 loop is CSARGGVSSTDTQYF. Written as DNA, the CDR3 is TGCAGTGCCAGGGGAGGAGTCTCTAGCACAGATACGCAGTATTTT.